A single sample is the source of the 32 T cell receptor beta chains below, sequenced in a study of shared clonotypes between healthy human individuals. Sequenced by immunoSEQ multiplex PCR; TCRdb stores in-frame clones only, minus some. Of roughly 2,500,000 clones listed, 93% are singletons. The source material was naive CD4+ T cells from PBMCs. The subset denotes: CD45RA+ positively selected. These receptors were collected from a man aged 18 to 35 in good health. Some clones in this sample may be carry-over from other donors' samples.

As concerns this clone: Additional DNA sequences in this sample encode the identical CDR3. This rearrangement joins TRBV11-2 to TRBJ2-3; D unclear. Trimming removed 6 bases from V and 0 bases from J, with 13 bases in between. The CDR3 has 15 amino acids. Germline CDR1 SGHAT, CDR2 FQNNGV. This CDR3 is CASSLFLTSTDTQYF. CDR3 nucleotides: TGTGCCAGCAGTCTATTCCTGACTAGCACAGATACGCAGTATTTT.

V usage is TRBV11-2 and J usage is TRBJ1-1, with unresolved D. Trimming removed 5 bases from V and 1 base from J, with 14 bases in between. The CDR3 loop spans 15 amino acids. Germline V lookup: CDR1 SGHAT, CDR2 FQNNGV. The CDR3 loop reads CASSAQQISNTEAFF. CDR3 coding DNA: TGTGCCAGCAGCGCCCAACAGATTTCGAACACTGAAGCTTTCTTT.

This clone was seen just once. The rearrangement uses TRBV7-2 and TRBJ1-6, with D maybe TRBD1 (5 bases). This CDR3 is 15 amino acids long. Trimming cost V 3 bases and J 8 bases, with 14 bases left between them. Germline CDR1 and CDR2: SGHTA and FQGNSA. The CDR3 spells CASSFSQGDHSPLHF. DNA of the CDR3: TGTGCCAGCAGCTTCTCCCAGGGTGATCATTCACCCCTCCACTTT.

The chain uses TRBV5-4 and TRBJ2-1, with 7 bases lining up with TRBD2. The V segment lost 2 bases and the J segment 5 bases; nucleotides outside the gene matches: 4. Looked up from germline, CDR1 is SGHNT and CDR2 is YYREEE (reference sequence). This CDR3 region has 14 residues. In DNA, the CDR3 is TGTGCCAGCAGCTTTAAGGGAGGGCACAATGAGCAGTTCTTC. Translated: CASSFKGGHNEQFF.

This chain uses TRBV11-3 with TRBJ2-2; weak D call: TRBD2 (5 bases). CDR3 size: 14 residues. Per germline, CDR1 SGHNT and CDR2 YENEEA. Trimming took 1 base from V and 7 from J, leaving 10 bases between them. CDR3 loop: CASSLGLMGGELFF. The CDR3 DNA sequence: TGTGCCAGCAGCTTAGGACTAATGGGCGGGGAGCTGTTTTTT.

Concerning this clone: In the same sample, other DNA sequences code for this CDR3. The chain employs TRBV9 and TRBJ2-6; maybe TRBD1 (6 bases). Trimming removed 1 base at V and 0 bases at J, with 8 bases between. The CDR3 covers 16 residues. Germline values: CDR1 SGDLS, CDR2 YYNGEE. This CDR3 is CASSVTGSSGANVLTF. The CDR3 DNA is TGTGCCAGCAGCGTAACAGGGTCCTCTGGGGCCAACGTCCTGACTTTC.

The chain links TRBV29-1 to TRBJ1-1; 9 nucleotides align to TRBD1. Germline lookup yields CDR1 SQVTM and CDR2 ANQGSEA. This CDR3 contains 12 residues. V gave up 3 bases and J gave up 10 bases; unmatched junction bases: 6. CDR3 residues: CSVEGTGTVAFF. For the CDR3, the DNA is TGCAGCGTTGAGGGGACAGGGACGGTAGCTTTCTTT.

The genes are TRBV9 and TRBJ2-5; TRBD2 agrees at 13 bases. V was clipped by 4 bases and J by 5 bases; unmatched bases: 5. CDR3 length: 15 residues. Germline-derived CDR1 and CDR2 are SGDLS and YYNGEE. This CDR3 reads CASSWTSGRDETQYF. The CDR3 DNA sequence: TGTGCCAGCAGCTGGACTAGCGGGAGAGATGAGACCCAGTACTTC.

The gene calls are TRBV6-4 and TRBJ2-1; possibly TRBD2 for D (5 bases). Germline-derived CDR1 and CDR2 are MRHNA and SNTAGT. The CDR3 has 15 amino acids. Trimming cost V 3 bases and J 4 bases, with 13 bases left between them. CDR3: CASSEESGFYNEQFF. The DNA of the CDR3 is TGTGCCAGCAGTGAAGAAAGCGGTTTTTACAATGAGCAGTTCTTC.

The chain uses TRBV9 and TRBJ2-7; 12 bases map to TRBD2. CDR1 is SGDLS, CDR2 YYNGEE, per germline. This CDR3 spans 15 amino acids. Trimming cost V 2 bases and J 5 bases; bases outside gene matches: 5. The chain's CDR3 is CASSVLAGGLNEQYF. The DNA for the CDR3 is TGTGCCAGCAGCGTCCTAGCGGGAGGGTTGAACGAGCAGTACTTC.

The gene calls are TRBV28 and TRBJ2-7; 8 bases agree with TRBD2. The J segment lost 0 bases and the V segment lost 6 bases, leaving 10 bases of the junction unmatched. Germline CDR1 reads MDHEN; CDR2 reads SYDVKM. The CDR3 contains 16 residues. CDR3 amino acids: CASSYPQRGLSYEQYF. The CDR3, as DNA: TGTGCCAGCAGCTACCCCCAGCGGGGGCTCTCCTACGAGCAGTACTTC.

This clone showed up just once. The gene calls are TRBV30 and TRBJ2-7; no definite D call. Trimming shortened V by 2 bases and J by 4 bases, and 6 bases separated the two germline ends. This CDR3 is 11 amino acids long. In germline, CDR1 is GTSNPN, CDR2 SVGIG (reference sequence). The chain's CDR3 is CAWSRAYEQYF. The CDR3 DNA is TGTGCCTGGAGTCGGGCATACGAGCAGTACTTC.

The chain joins TRBV5-8 to TRBJ2-7; the D is unclear. CDR1 is SGHTS and CDR2 is YDEGEE in the germline V gene. V lost 0 bases, J lost 5 bases, and 12 bases lay in between. The CDR3 contains 14 residues. The CDR3 loop is CASSLVGAYDEQYF. CDR3 coding DNA: TGTGCCAGCAGCTTGGTGGGCGCTTACGACGAGCAGTACTTC.

Worth noting for this clone: This CDR3 is also generated by other DNA sequences in the sample. The V and J genes are TRBV10-3 and TRBJ2-7, with 9 bases identical to TRBD2. Trimming took 5 bases from V and 5 from J; bases not matched to a gene: 4. Germline loops: CDR1 ENHRY, CDR2 SYGVKD. The CDR3 is 13 amino acids. CDR3 bases: TGTGCCATCAGTCCTAGCGGGACCCACGAGCAGTACTTC. It yields the protein CAISPSGTHEQYF.

Here the CDR3 reads CAISEAGVSNQPQHF. CDR3 sequence (DNA): TGTGCCATCAGTGAGGCAGGGGTGAGCAATCAGCCCCAGCATTTT. The chain joins TRBV10-3 to TRBJ1-5; D is possibly TRBD1 (6 bases). Germline values: CDR1 ENHRY, CDR2 SYGVKD. This CDR3 region has 15 residues. V gave up 2 bases and J gave up 1 base, with 9 bases separating them.

The rearrangement joins TRBV20-1 to TRBJ1-2, with D unresolved. The CDR3 spans 11 residues. Germline V gene sequence: CDR1 DFQATT, CDR2 SNEGSKA (reference sequence). With 6 bases removed from V and 8 bases from J, the gap between germline ends came to 13 bases. The CDR3 nucleotides are TGCAGTGCCTGGAATCTCGGCGGCTACACCTTC. Translating gives CSAWNLGGYTF.

A note on this clone: Mismatch with germline at one junction end may stem from a read error. The DNA of the CDR3 is TGTGCCAGTAGTATAACCCAAAACCACCGACAGTCCGCGAATACCTTT. It is translated as CASSITQNHRQSANTF. The chain combines TRBV19 with TRBJ2-3; weak D call: TRBD1 (5 bases). CDR1 and CDR2 from the germline V gene are LNHDA and SQIVND (reference sequence). The CDR3 length is 16 residues.

The chain employs TRBV9 and TRBJ2-7; possibly TRBD2 for D (5 bases). The germline CDR1 and CDR2 sequences are SGDLS and YYNGEE. Trimming stripped 4 bases from V and 1 base from J, with 15 bases between. This CDR3 is 15 amino acids long. CDR3 nucleotides: TGTGCCAGCAGCACGAACCTGGACTGGTCCTACGAGCAGTACTTC. It codes for CASSTNLDWSYEQYF.

The table lists this clone with a few counts. The chain is built from TRBV11-2 and TRBJ1-1, with a possible D match to TRBD1 (5 bases). The germline V gene has CDR1 SGHAT and CDR2 FQNNGV. V shed 2 bases and J shed 7 bases, with 11 bases lying between them. This CDR3 comprises 13 residues. The DNA of the CDR3 is TGTGCCAGCAGCTTAACCTTGGGGGTTGAAGCTTTCTTT. The encoded protein is CASSLTLGVEAFF.

In this sample, this clone turned up a few times. V gene TRBV27 combines with J gene TRBJ2-7; 9 bases align to TRBD1. Trimming took 2 bases from V and 1 from J; bases not matched to a gene: 0. The CDR3 covers 14 residues. Germline values: CDR1 MNHEY, CDR2 SMNVEV (reference sequence). CDR3 in amino acids: CASSLDRGSYEQYF. The CDR3 DNA sequence: TGTGCCAGCAGTTTAGACAGGGGGTCCTACGAGCAGTACTTC.

The V call is TRBV5-1, the J call TRBJ1-3; D is undetermined. V was cut by 5 bases and J by 0 bases, with 12 bases left in between. This CDR3 region has 15 residues. CDR1 is SGHRS, CDR2 YFSETQ, per germline. The CDR3 sequence: CASRPTSSSGNTIYF. The CDR3 DNA sequence: TGCGCCAGCAGACCCACCTCGAGCTCTGGAAACACCATATATTTT.

The genes are TRBV5-1 and TRBJ2-7; the match to TRBD1 covers 7 bases. The CDR3 totals 14 residues. The J segment lost 3 bases and the V segment lost 3 bases, leaving 6 bases of the junction unmatched. Germline values: CDR1 SGHRS, CDR2 YFSETQ. This CDR3 reads CASSSQGVGYEQYF. CDR3 bases: TGCGCCAGCAGCTCGCAGGGGGTTGGCTACGAGCAGTACTTC.

The chain recombines TRBV9 with TRBJ2-7; the D gene is possibly TRBD1 (6 bases). The ends were cut back, 2 bases at V and 3 bases at J, with 15 bases in the middle. The germline V gene has CDR1 SGDLS and CDR2 YYNGEE. The CDR3 runs 15 residues. CDR3 protein: CASSVGTLNSYEQYF. DNA of the CDR3: TGTGCCAGCAGCGTCGGGACATTAAACAGCTACGAGCAGTACTTC.

The chain carries TRBV28 and TRBJ2-3; TRBD2 matches at 11 bases. Germline assignment: CDR1 MDHEN and CDR2 SYDVKM. The CDR3 runs 17 residues. V was clipped by 3 bases and J by 4 bases; unmatched bases: 9. CDR3 sequence: CASSFANSGRGADTQYF. Written as DNA, the CDR3 is TGTGCCAGCAGTTTCGCCAATAGCGGGAGGGGAGCAGATACGCAGTATTTT.

This clone appeared a single time. This chain links TRBV2 with TRBJ2-6; the D gene is possibly TRBD2 (5 bases). Germline-derived CDR1 and CDR2 are SNHLY and FYNNEI. Trimming shortened V by 7 bases and J by 0 bases, and 13 bases separated the two germline ends. This CDR3 has 16 residues. The CDR3 DNA sequence: TGTGCCAGCATCACGGAGGCAGACTCTGGGGCCAACGTCCTGACTTTC. Translation gives CASITEADSGANVLTF.

The CDR3 region is CASRGDRANYGYTF. The CDR3 nucleotides read TGTGCCAGCAGGGGGGACAGGGCTAACTATGGCTACACCTTC. The chain recombines TRBV6-1 with TRBJ1-2, with TRBD1 matching over 9 bases. The CDR3 consists of 14 residues. The J segment lost 0 bases and the V segment lost 6 bases, leaving 2 bases of the junction unmatched. CDR1 is MNHNS, CDR2 SASEGT, per germline.

V and J are TRBV7-2 and TRBJ2-7; TRBD2 might be the D (6 bases). The V and J ends lost 2 bases and 5 bases respectively, with 19 bases between them. Germline V CDR1 and CDR2: SGHTA, FQGNSA. This CDR3 region has 16 residues. CDR3 region: CASSLQSAGTGDEQYF. DNA for the CDR3: TGTGCCAGCAGCTTACAGTCGGCGGGAACGGGCGACGAGCAGTACTTC. Full variable domain (outside the CDR3, taken from reference TRBV7-2 and TRBJ2-7): GAGVSQSPSNKVTEKGKDVELRCDPISGHTALYWYRQSLGQGLEFLIYFQGNSAPDKSGLPSDRFSAERTGGSVSTLTIQRTQQEDSAVYLCASSLQSAGTGDEQYFGPGTRLTVT.

This chain joins TRBV29-1 and TRBJ2-5; unclear D gene. The CDR3 length is 13 residues. The germline gives CDR1 SQVTM, CDR2 ANQGSEA. V was cut by 4 bases and J by 4 bases, with 13 bases left in between. The CDR3 sequence is CSVVHNNGETQYF. The CDR3, as DNA: TGCAGCGTTGTCCACAATAACGGAGAGACCCAGTACTTC.

The rearrangement links TRBV2 to TRBJ2-1; D is ambiguous. This CDR3 contains 10 residues. Germline CDR1 reads SNHLY; CDR2 reads FYNNEI. V was shortened by 10 bases and J by 9 bases, with 10 bases between the two germline ends. The CDR3 loop is CAKMRSEQFF. CDR3 nucleotides: TGTGCCAAAATGAGAAGTGAGCAGTTCTTC.

The CDR3, as DNA: TGTGCCATCAGTGACTCCCTGGAGACGCAGTATTTT. This gives the protein CAISDSLETQYF. V usage is TRBV10-3 and J usage is TRBJ2-3; D is undetermined. From germline, CDR1 is ENHRY and CDR2 SYGVKD. This CDR3 is built from 12 residues. V lost 3 bases and J lost 9, with 10 bases in between.

The chain is built from TRBV27 and TRBJ2-3; D not resolved. This CDR3 region has 13 residues. The germline V gene has CDR1 MNHEY and CDR2 SMNVEV (reference sequence). Trimming shortened V by 5 bases and J by 0 bases, and 6 bases separated the two germline ends. CDR3 sequence: CASSATSTDTQYF. CDR3 nucleotides: TGTGCCAGCAGTGCCACTAGCACAGATACGCAGTATTTT.

The genes are TRBV5-1 and TRBJ2-1; TRBD2 agrees at 10 bases. The junction had 7 bases not matched to a gene; V was cut back by 4 bases and J by 3 bases. The CDR3 sequence is 16 residues long. Germline V gene sequence: CDR1 SGHRS, CDR2 YFSETQ. CDR3 sequence reads: CASSPGLAEFYNEQFF. CDR3 bases: TGCGCCAGCAGCCCAGGACTAGCGGAGTTCTACAATGAGCAGTTCTTC.